Listed here is a single TCR beta chain. Its antigen is not known. The data originate from a study of T cell responses to AZD1222 COVID-19 vaccine. Study findings and constraints: Clonal diversity was possibly underestimated, and the donors were mostly white British, with more females.

After removal of 2 bases from V and 4 bases from J, the junction contained 5 bases not matched to a gene. The CDR3 has 15 residues. Germline values: CDR1 MNHNS, CDR2 SASEGT. Method: immunoSEQ multiplex PCR; TCRdb's copy keeps in-frame clones and lacks some. The sample records 150,000 or so clones, 75% to 95% being singletons. This specimen was peripheral blood, taken on day 0 of AZD1222 vaccination. The receptor was derived from an adult in good health. The V and J genes are TRBV6-1 and TRBJ2-5, with 9 positions matching TRBD1. The CDR3 protein is CASSEWDRAGETQYF. CDR3 DNA: TGTGCCAGCAGTGAATGGGACAGGGCTGGAGAGACCCAGTACTTC.